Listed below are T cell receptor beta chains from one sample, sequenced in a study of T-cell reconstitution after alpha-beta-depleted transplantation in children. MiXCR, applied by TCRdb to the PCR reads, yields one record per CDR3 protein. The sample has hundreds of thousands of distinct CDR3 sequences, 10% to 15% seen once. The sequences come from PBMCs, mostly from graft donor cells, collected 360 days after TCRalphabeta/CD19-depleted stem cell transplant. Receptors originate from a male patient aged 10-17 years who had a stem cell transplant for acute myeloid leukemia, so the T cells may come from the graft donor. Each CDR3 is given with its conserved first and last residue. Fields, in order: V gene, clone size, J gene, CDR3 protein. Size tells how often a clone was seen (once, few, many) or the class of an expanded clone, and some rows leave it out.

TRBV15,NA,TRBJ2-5,CATSRVPGAFKETQYF
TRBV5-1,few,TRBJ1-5,CASSFQGAYNQPQHF
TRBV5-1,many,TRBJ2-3,CASSYLAGTTDTQYF
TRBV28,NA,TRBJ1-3,CASSLGTFSGNTTYF
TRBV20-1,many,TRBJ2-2,CSARPTVRVSGELFF
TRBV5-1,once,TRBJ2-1,CASSLNPGLAGGVYNEQFF
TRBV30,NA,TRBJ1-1,CAWRPDRAEAFF
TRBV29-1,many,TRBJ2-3,CSVLSTSGKPYF
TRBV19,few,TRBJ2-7,CASSRDSGSRYEQYF
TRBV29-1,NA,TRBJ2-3,CGAAGGSPDTQYF
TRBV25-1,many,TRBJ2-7,CANVRTGTIRAYEQYF
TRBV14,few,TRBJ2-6,CASSLNAISGANVLTF
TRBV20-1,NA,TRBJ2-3,CSASRTSGSSTDTQYF
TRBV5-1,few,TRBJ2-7,CASSLERLAGDPYEQYF
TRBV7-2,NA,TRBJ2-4,CASSPISQGARYIQYF
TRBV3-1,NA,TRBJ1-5,CASSQVAGPNQPQHF